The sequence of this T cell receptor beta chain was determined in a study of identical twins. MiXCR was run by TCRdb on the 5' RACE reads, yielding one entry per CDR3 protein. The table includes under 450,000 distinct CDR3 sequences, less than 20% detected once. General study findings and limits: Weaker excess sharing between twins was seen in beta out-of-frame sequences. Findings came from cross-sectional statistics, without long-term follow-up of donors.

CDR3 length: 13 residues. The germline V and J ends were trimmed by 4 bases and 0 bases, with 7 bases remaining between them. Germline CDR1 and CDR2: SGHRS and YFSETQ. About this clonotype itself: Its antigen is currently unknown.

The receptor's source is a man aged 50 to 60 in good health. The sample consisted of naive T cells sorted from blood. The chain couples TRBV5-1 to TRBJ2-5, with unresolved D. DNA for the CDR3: TGCGCCAGCAGCCAATCTTACCAAGAGACCCAGTACTTC. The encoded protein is CASSQSYQETQYF.